This T cell receptor beta chain originates from a study of blood T cells in healthy people across ages. This clonotype was observed a few times. A sample-barcoded 5' primer and a J-beta primer mix were used in a second PCR of about 6 to 12 cycles. TCRdb reprocessed the 5' RACE reads with MiXCR, giving one entry per CDR3 protein. This sample has roughly 800,000 distinct CDR3 sequences, with 20% to 30% found just once. The germline gives CDR1 DFQATT, CDR2 SNEGSKA (reference sequence). V lost 3 bases and J lost 4, with 12 bases in between. This CDR3 is built from 13 residues. These same data were also listed under a study on T cells of mothers and their children. That report adds: Researchers put all of the extracted RNA into cDNA synthesis, using around 1.5 ug per 15 ul.

J is TRBJ1-1 and V is TRBV20-1; D remains ambiguous. The receptor was isolated from a boy between 10 and 17 years old in good health. The specimen sequenced was blood. The CDR3 nucleotides are TGCAGTGCTAGGGCGATAGGTATCACTGAAGCTTTCTTT. It yields the protein CSARAIGITEAFF.